The rows below give T cell receptor beta chains drawn from one sample of a study of shared clonotypes between healthy human individuals. TCRdb's table, derived via immunoSEQ multiplex PCR, lists solely in-frame clones and lacks some. The sample consists of about 1.5 million clones, 95% to 99% of them appearing once. Sequencing was carried out using naive CD4+ T cells sorted from blood. All receptors derive from a man aged 30-40 years in good health. CDR3s include the opening cysteine and the closing phenylalanine or tryptophan. D genes are given only for firm matches. Clone size is not always given. Where it is, it says once, few, many or a class for expanded clones.

CDR3 protein: CASSLPLGQPYEQYF
CDR3 DNA: TGTGCCAGCAGTTTACCCCTAGGACAGCCCTACGAGCAGTACTTC
D gene: .
V gene: TRBV28
clone size: .
J gene: TRBJ2-7

CDR3 protein: CASTPNHYNEQFF
CDR3 DNA: TGTGCCAGCACCCCTAATCACTACAATGAGCAGTTCTTC
D gene: .
V gene: TRBV6-1
clone size: once
J gene: TRBJ2-1

CDR3 protein: CASRDYPWGEQYF
CDR3 DNA: TGTGCCAGCAGGGATTATCCCTGGGGGGAGCAGTACTTC
D gene: .
V gene: TRBV28
clone size: .
J gene: TRBJ2-7

CDR3 protein: CTSSQDLNGSGFEQFF
CDR3 DNA: TGCACCAGCAGCCAAGATCTGAACGGGAGCGGTTTCGAGCAGTTCTTC
D gene: .
V gene: TRBV1
clone size: .
J gene: TRBJ2-1

CDR3 protein: CASSVGTDLVEQYF
CDR3 DNA: TGTGCCAGCAGCGTAGGAACCGACCTGGTGGAGCAGTACTTC
D gene: .
V gene: TRBV9
clone size: .
J gene: TRBJ2-7

CDR3 protein: CASRRGPPNTEAFF
CDR3 DNA: TGTGCCAGTAGGAGAGGACCGCCGAACACTGAAGCTTTCTTT
D gene: .
V gene: TRBV19
clone size: .
J gene: TRBJ1-1

CDR3 protein: CASSYSSAGGIYEQYF
CDR3 DNA: TGTGCCAGCAGTTACTCCTCGGCGGGAGGTATCTACGAGCAGTACTTC
D gene: TRBD2
V gene: TRBV6-5
clone size: .
J gene: TRBJ2-7

CDR3 protein: CASSLSSGQGIHQPQHF
CDR3 DNA: TGTGCCAGTAGCCTCTCTTCGGGACAGGGCATTCATCAGCCCCAGCATTTT
D gene: TRBD1
V gene: TRBV19
clone size: .
J gene: TRBJ1-5

CDR3 protein: CAIGSAYGYTF
CDR3 DNA: TGTGCCATCGGGTCAGCCTATGGCTACACCTTC
D gene: .
V gene: TRBV10-3
clone size: .
J gene: TRBJ1-2

CDR3 protein: CASSVGAGAETQYF
CDR3 DNA: TGTGCCAGCAGCGTAGGTGCAGGGGCAGAGACCCAGTACTTC
D gene: .
V gene: TRBV9
clone size: .
J gene: TRBJ2-5

CDR3 protein: CASSFTGGGETQYF
CDR3 DNA: TGTGCCAGCAGCTTTACAGGGGGCGGAGAGACCCAGTACTTC
D gene: TRBD1
V gene: TRBV5-6
clone size: .
J gene: TRBJ2-5

CDR3 protein: CASREREGTDTQYF
CDR3 DNA: TGTGCCAGCAGGGAGCGGGAGGGCACAGATACGCAGTATTTT
D gene: TRBD2
V gene: TRBV6-1
clone size: .
J gene: TRBJ2-3

CDR3 protein: CASSSTSGQSQETQYF
CDR3 DNA: TGTGCCAGCAGCTCAACTAGCGGGCAATCCCAAGAGACCCAGTACTTC
D gene: TRBD2
V gene: TRBV9
clone size: .
J gene: TRBJ2-5

CDR3 protein: CASSSRLAGQRNEQFF
CDR3 DNA: TGTGCCAGTAGTAGCCGACTAGCGGGACAGCGCAATGAGCAGTTCTTC
D gene: TRBD2
V gene: TRBV19
clone size: .
J gene: TRBJ2-1

CDR3 protein: CASSDPGNQPQHF
CDR3 DNA: TGTGCCAGCAGCGACCCTGGCAACCAGCCCCAGCATTTT
D gene: .
V gene: TRBV6-6
clone size: .
J gene: TRBJ1-5

CDR3 protein: CASSPVVGTGWMMGTEAFF
CDR3 DNA: TGTGCCAGCAGCCCAGTCGTGGGGACAGGCTGGATGATGGGTACTGAAGCTTTCTTT
D gene: TRBD1
V gene: TRBV7-6
clone size: .
J gene: TRBJ1-1

CDR3 protein: CAIADGTYTDTQYF
CDR3 DNA: TGTGCCATCGCGGATGGGACATACACAGATACGCAGTATTTT
D gene: .
V gene: TRBV10-3
clone size: once
J gene: TRBJ2-3

CDR3 protein: CASSPTSGADTQYF
CDR3 DNA: TGTGCCAGCAGCCCTACTAGCGGGGCAGATACGCAGTATTTT
D gene: TRBD2
V gene: TRBV5-5
clone size: .
J gene: TRBJ2-3

CDR3 protein: CASSLSRDGEQYF
CDR3 DNA: TGTGCCAGCAGTTTATCGAGGGATGGCGAGCAGTACTTC
D gene: .
V gene: TRBV27
clone size: .
J gene: TRBJ2-7

CDR3 protein: CASSLATSGGYEQYF
CDR3 DNA: TGTGCCAGCAGCTTGGCGACTAGCGGGGGATACGAGCAGTACTTC
D gene: TRBD2
V gene: TRBV5-6
clone size: .
J gene: TRBJ2-7

CDR3 protein: CASSRDSSNQPQHF
CDR3 DNA: TGTGCCAGCAGCCGGGACAGTAGCAATCAGCCCCAGCATTTT
D gene: TRBD1
V gene: TRBV7-2
clone size: .
J gene: TRBJ1-5

CDR3 protein: CASSSGTSPGANVLTF
CDR3 DNA: TGTGCCAGCAGCTCGGGGACTAGCCCCGGGGCCAACGTCCTGACTTTC
D gene: TRBD2
V gene: TRBV7-9
clone size: .
J gene: TRBJ2-6

CDR3 protein: CASSLDVITEAFF
CDR3 DNA: TGTGCCAGCAGCTTAGATGTGATAACTGAAGCTTTCTTT
D gene: .
V gene: TRBV11-2
clone size: .
J gene: TRBJ1-1

CDR3 protein: CASKYGTPLGTDTQYF
CDR3 DNA: TGTGCCAGCAAATACGGGACTCCTCTCGGCACAGATACGCAGTATTTT
D gene: .
V gene: TRBV19
clone size: .
J gene: TRBJ2-3

CDR3 protein: CASSLAPAGGTEAFF
CDR3 DNA: TGTGCCAGCAGCTTAGCCCCGGCCGGGGGGACTGAAGCTTTCTTT
D gene: .
V gene: TRBV7-9
clone size: .
J gene: TRBJ1-1

CDR3 protein: CASSPSTSGSIGELFF
CDR3 DNA: TGTGCCAGCAGCCCTTCAACGAGCGGGAGTATCGGGGAGCTGTTTTTT
D gene: TRBD2
V gene: TRBV5-4
clone size: .
J gene: TRBJ2-2

CDR3 protein: CASRQNQPQHF
CDR3 DNA: TGTGCCAGCCGGCAGAATCAGCCCCAGCATTTT
D gene: .
V gene: TRBV28
clone size: once
J gene: TRBJ1-5

CDR3 protein: CASTEWDQETQYF
CDR3 DNA: TGTGCCAGCACCGAGTGGGACCAAGAGACCCAGTACTTC
D gene: .
V gene: TRBV6-1
clone size: .
J gene: TRBJ2-5

CDR3 protein: CASSPGEGYTF
CDR3 DNA: TGTGCCAGCTCACCCGGTGAGGGCTACACCTTC
D gene: .
V gene: TRBV18
clone size: .
J gene: TRBJ1-2

CDR3 protein: CASRQVGTSGSSSYNEQFF
CDR3 DNA: TGCGCCAGCAGACAAGTCGGGACTAGCGGGTCTAGCTCCTACAATGAGCAGTTCTTC
D gene: TRBD2
V gene: TRBV4-1
clone size: once
J gene: TRBJ2-1

CDR3 protein: CASRLAGGPNEQYF
CDR3 DNA: TGTGCCAGCAGGCTAGCGGGAGGGCCAAACGAGCAGTACTTC
D gene: TRBD2
V gene: TRBV27
clone size: once
J gene: TRBJ2-7

CDR3 protein: CASSISREHYNEQFF
CDR3 DNA: TGTGCCAGTAGTATATCGCGGGAGCACTACAATGAGCAGTTCTTC
D gene: TRBD2
V gene: TRBV19
clone size: .
J gene: TRBJ2-1

CDR3 protein: CASFESGGQPQHF
CDR3 DNA: TGTGCCAGCTTCGAATCAGGGGGCCAGCCCCAGCATTTT
D gene: TRBD1
V gene: TRBV28
clone size: .
J gene: TRBJ1-5

CDR3 protein: CASSLEAGELFF
CDR3 DNA: TGTGCCAGCAGCTTAGAAGCCGGGGAGCTGTTTTTT
D gene: .
V gene: TRBV7-9
clone size: .
J gene: TRBJ2-2

CDR3 protein: CASNTYRDARREQFF
CDR3 DNA: TGTGCCAGCAATACATACCGGGACGCCCGTAGAGAGCAGTTCTTC
D gene: .
V gene: TRBV6-1
clone size: .
J gene: TRBJ2-1

CDR3 protein: CASSSFFLAKNIQYF
CDR3 DNA: TGTGCCAGCAGTTCGTTCTTCCTAGCCAAAAACATTCAGTACTTC
D gene: .
V gene: TRBV27
clone size: .
J gene: TRBJ2-4

CDR3 protein: CASSFSPNWVSSGNTIYF
CDR3 DNA: TGTGCCAGCAGCTTTTCCCCGAACTGGGTGAGCTCTGGAAACACCATATATTTT
D gene: .
V gene: TRBV11-2
clone size: once
J gene: TRBJ1-3

CDR3 protein: CASRGGLAGVSGEQFF
CDR3 DNA: TGTGCCAGCAGGGGCGGACTAGCGGGAGTATCCGGTGAGCAGTTCTTC
D gene: TRBD2
V gene: TRBV6-6
clone size: .
J gene: TRBJ2-1

CDR3 protein: CASSARDKSSYNEQFF
CDR3 DNA: TGTGCCAGCAGCGCCCGGGACAAGAGCTCCTACAATGAGCAGTTCTTC
D gene: .
V gene: TRBV5-4
clone size: .
J gene: TRBJ2-1

CDR3 protein: CASSVGGGGPGDTQYF
CDR3 DNA: TGTGCCAGCAGCGTAGGCGGGGGAGGGCCGGGAGATACGCAGTATTTT
D gene: TRBD2
V gene: TRBV9
clone size: .
J gene: TRBJ2-3

CDR3 protein: CAWDRNEQFF
CDR3 DNA: TGTGCCTGGGACCGGAATGAGCAGTTCTTC
D gene: .
V gene: TRBV30
clone size: .
J gene: TRBJ2-1

CDR3 protein: CASSLGVRKDQPQHF
CDR3 DNA: TGTGCCAGCAGCTTAGGGGTCAGGAAGGATCAGCCCCAGCATTTT
D gene: .
V gene: TRBV11-2
clone size: .
J gene: TRBJ1-5

CDR3 protein: CATLGGSYEQYF
CDR3 DNA: TGTGCCACCCTGGGGGGCAGCTACGAGCAGTACTTC
D gene: .
V gene: TRBV10-3
clone size: .
J gene: TRBJ2-7

CDR3 protein: CASSEGPSYGYTF
CDR3 DNA: TGCGCCAGCAGTGAGGGACCGTCTTATGGCTACACCTTC
D gene: .
V gene: TRBV10-1
clone size: once
J gene: TRBJ1-2

CDR3 protein: CASSVGPPAGNTIYF
CDR3 DNA: TGTGCCAGCTCCGTGGGACCTCCGGCTGGAAACACCATATATTTT
D gene: .
V gene: TRBV18
clone size: .
J gene: TRBJ1-3

CDR3 protein: CASSDRGHPNTEAFF
CDR3 DNA: TGCGCCAGCAGTGATAGGGGACATCCGAACACTGAAGCTTTCTTT
D gene: .
V gene: TRBV10-1
clone size: .
J gene: TRBJ1-1

CDR3 protein: CASRLQGLVYEQYF
CDR3 DNA: TGTGCCAGCAGGCTTCAGGGGTTAGTCTACGAGCAGTACTTC
D gene: .
V gene: TRBV6-6
clone size: .
J gene: TRBJ2-7

CDR3 protein: CASNYGGSSYEQYF
CDR3 DNA: TGTGCCAGCAACTACGGGGGGAGCTCCTACGAGCAGTACTTC
D gene: TRBD2
V gene: TRBV6-1
clone size: .
J gene: TRBJ2-7

CDR3 protein: CASSLRGQTDTQYF
CDR3 DNA: TGTGCCAGCAGTTTAAGGGGCCAAACAGATACGCAGTATTTT
D gene: .
V gene: TRBV6-4
clone size: .
J gene: TRBJ2-3

CDR3 protein: CAWSVQGTGNQPQHF
CDR3 DNA: TGTGCCTGGAGTGTTCAAGGCACGGGGAATCAGCCCCAGCATTTT
D gene: .
V gene: TRBV30
clone size: .
J gene: TRBJ1-5

CDR3 protein: CAWSVSAGLQETQYF
CDR3 DNA: TGTGCCTGGAGTGTATCGGCGGGCCTACAAGAGACCCAGTACTTC
D gene: .
V gene: TRBV30
clone size: .
J gene: TRBJ2-5

CDR3 protein: CASSLSYARDEQYF
CDR3 DNA: TGTGCCAGCAGTTTATCCTACGCACGAGACGAGCAGTACTTC
D gene: .
V gene: TRBV27
clone size: .
J gene: TRBJ2-7

CDR3 protein: CASRLRGASSYEQYF
CDR3 DNA: TGTGCCAGTAGGTTGAGAGGGGCGAGCTCCTACGAGCAGTACTTC
D gene: .
V gene: TRBV19
clone size: .
J gene: TRBJ2-7

CDR3 protein: CASSPGQSYEQYF
CDR3 DNA: TGTGCCAGCAGCCCGGGACAGTCCTACGAGCAGTACTTC
D gene: TRBD1
V gene: TRBV5-4
clone size: once
J gene: TRBJ2-7

CDR3 protein: CASSSTRLAVSTDTQYF
CDR3 DNA: TGTGCCAGCAGCTCCACAAGACTAGCGGTTAGCACAGATACGCAGTATTTT
D gene: TRBD2
V gene: TRBV7-8
clone size: .
J gene: TRBJ2-3

CDR3 protein: CASSYPRTSADTQYF
CDR3 DNA: TGTGCCAGCAGCTATCCCCGGACTAGCGCAGATACGCAGTATTTT
D gene: TRBD2
V gene: TRBV11-1
clone size: .
J gene: TRBJ2-3

CDR3 protein: CASSHGTDHEAFF
CDR3 DNA: TGTGCCAGCTCCCACGGGACAGATCATGAAGCTTTCTTT
D gene: TRBD1
V gene: TRBV18
clone size: .
J gene: TRBJ1-1

CDR3 protein: CASSLNYEQYF
CDR3 DNA: TGTGCCAGCAGTCTAAACTACGAGCAGTACTTC
D gene: .
V gene: TRBV25-1
clone size: .
J gene: TRBJ2-7

CDR3 protein: CASSLGMQRDADTQYF
CDR3 DNA: TGTGCCAGCAGCTTAGGGATGCAGCGGGACGCAGATACGCAGTATTTT
D gene: TRBD2
V gene: TRBV11-3
clone size: .
J gene: TRBJ2-3